This T cell receptor beta chain is drawn from a study of Graves' ophthalmopathy and Graves' hyperthyroidism. Study details: Ahead of any treatment, peripheral blood was obtained at the initial diagnosis.

Per the germline V gene, CDR1 is SGHRS and CDR2 is YFSETQ. The CDR3 has 16 amino acids. Between the trimmed V and J ends, which lost 4 bases and 2 bases, there was a span of 13 bases. This clonotype showed up many times. RNA transcripts were the source from which TCR beta CDR3 regions were amplified. Investigators did first-round RT-PCR with HTBI primers, then second-round multiplex PCR. TCRdb called the multiplex PCR reads again in MiXCR, with one record for every CDR3 protein. Of about 700,000 distinct CDR3 sequences listed, over 40% are singletons. Material: peripheral blood. This receptor was taken from an adult man with Graves' ophthalmopathy. This sequence joins TRBV5-1 and TRBJ1-6; the D gene is possibly TRBD1 (6 bases). The chain's CDR3 is CASSRETGAYNSPLHF. CDR3 coding DNA: TGCGCCAGCAGCCGAGAGACAGGAGCCTATAATTCACCCCTCCACTTT. The whole variable domain, filled in from reference TRBV5-1 and TRBJ1-6, reads KAGVTQTPRYLIKTRGQQVTLSCSPISGHRSVSWYQQTPGQGLQFLFEYFSETQRNKGNFPGRFSGRQFSNSRSEMNVSTLELGDSALYLCASSRETGAYNSPLHFGNGTRLTVT.